This entry describes one T cell receptor beta chain. Its antigen remains unidentified. The CDR3 contains 13 residues. V gave up 10 bases and J gave up 2 bases, with 14 bases separating them. Germline assignment: CDR1 MDHEN and CDR2 SYDVKM. The sample comes from a study of blood T cells in healthy people across ages. Findings of the study overall: More naive CD4+ cells and higher diversity were found in long-lived than in aged donors.

Together with a sample-barcoded 5' primer, a J-beta primer mix was included in a second PCR lasting about 7 to 12 cycles. In TCRdb, the 5' RACE reads were re-called with MiXCR into one record per CDR3 protein. Among roughly 1,100,000 distinct CDR3 sequences, around 27% were seen once, and the ten largest hold less than 0.85%. This sample also belongs to another study, concerning T cells of mothers and their children.

This sequence originates from a girl aged 2-10 years in good health. What was sequenced was blood. V and J are TRBV28 and TRBJ2-5; D is unclear. Here the CDR3 DNA reads TGTGCCACCTGTGGACGGCTACAAGAGACCCAGTACTTC. Translation: CATCGRLQETQYF. Complete variable domain (other parts from reference TRBV28 and TRBJ2-5): DVKVTQSSRYLVKRTGEKVFLECVQDMDHENMFWYRQDPGLGLRLIYFSYDVKMKEKGDIPEGYSVSREKKERFSLILESASTNQTSMYLCATCGRLQETQYFGPGTRLLVL.